This entry lists 2 T cell receptor beta chains sequenced from one sample in a study of regulatory T cells in long-lasting Graves disease. Building of the TCR beta libraries involved iRepertoire HTBI primers and Arm-PCR of CDR3 regions. Each CDR3 protein gets one entry after TCRdb re-called the multiplex PCR reads with MiXCR. Of about 460,000 distinct CDR3 sequences listed, approximately 23% are singletons. The time point denotes: persistent/refractory GD, antithyroid drugs over 5 years with positive TRAb. Extracted RNA from PBMCs served as the source of the TCR library. This material consisted of peripheral blood mononuclear cells (PBMCs), taken when the disease was refractory, from a patient treated with antithyroid drugs. These receptors were obtained from a female donor with Graves disease.

V gene TRBV18 combines with J gene TRBJ2-7; TRBD1 matches at 11 bases. Per germline, CDR1 KGHSH and CDR2 LQKENI. V shed 6 bases and J 6 bases; nucleotides not matched to a gene: 7. The CDR3 totals 14 residues. This CDR3 reads CASSPGQGEGEQYF. The CDR3, as DNA: TGTGCCAGCTCGCCGGGACAGGGGGAGGGCGAGCAGTACTTC.

The gene calls are TRBV12-3 or TRBV12-4 and TRBJ2-7; D not certain. The J call is doubtful: the DNA matches TRBJ2-5 better. The CDR3 is 14 residues long. CDR3 nucleotide sequence: TGTGCCAGCAGTTACTACATTAATCAAGAGACCCAGTACTTC. It translates to CASSYYINQETQYF.